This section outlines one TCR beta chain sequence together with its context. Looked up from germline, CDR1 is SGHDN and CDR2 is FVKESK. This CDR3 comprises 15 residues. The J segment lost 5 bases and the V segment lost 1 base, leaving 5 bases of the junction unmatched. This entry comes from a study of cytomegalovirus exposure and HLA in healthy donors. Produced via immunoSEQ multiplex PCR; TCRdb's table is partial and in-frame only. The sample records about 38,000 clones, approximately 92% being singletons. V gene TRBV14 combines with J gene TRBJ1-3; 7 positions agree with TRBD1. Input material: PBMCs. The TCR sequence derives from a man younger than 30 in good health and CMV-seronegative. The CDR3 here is CASSQVRDSRNTIYF. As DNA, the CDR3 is TGTGCCAGCAGCCAAGTCCGGGACAGCCGAAACACCATATATTTT.